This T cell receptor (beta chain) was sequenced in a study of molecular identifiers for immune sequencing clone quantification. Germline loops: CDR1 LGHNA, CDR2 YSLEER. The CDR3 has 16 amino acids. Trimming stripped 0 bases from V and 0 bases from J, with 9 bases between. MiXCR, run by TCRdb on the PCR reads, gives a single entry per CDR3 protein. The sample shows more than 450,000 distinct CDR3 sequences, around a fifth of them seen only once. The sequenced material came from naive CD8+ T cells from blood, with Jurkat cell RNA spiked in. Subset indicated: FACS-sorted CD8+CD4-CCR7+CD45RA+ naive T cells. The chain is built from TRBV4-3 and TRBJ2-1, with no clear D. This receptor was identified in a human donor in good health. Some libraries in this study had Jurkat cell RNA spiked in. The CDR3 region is CASSQDPPSSYNEQFF. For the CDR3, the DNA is TGCGCCAGCAGCCAAGATCCGCCGAGCTCCTACAATGAGCAGTTCTTC.